Following are 6 T cell receptor beta chains from one sample sequenced in a study of T cell responses to AZD1222 COVID-19 vaccine. Libraries were prepared by immunoSEQ multiplex PCR; TCRdb keeps only in-frame clonotypes and omits some of them. In the table there are 57,000 or so clones, approximately 85% of which are singletons. The material was peripheral blood, obtained on day 0 of MenACWY control vaccination. The receptors were gathered from an adult in good health.

The chain couples TRBV7-9 to TRBJ2-3; D is uncertain. The germline CDR1 and CDR2 sequences are SEHNR and FQNEAQ (reference sequence). The CDR3 spans 14 residues. The V end was cut by 0 bases, the J end by 5 bases, with 9 bases between. For the CDR3, the DNA is TGTGCCAGCAGCTTAGCGGGAATGGGAGATACGCAGTATTTT. Translation: CASSLAGMGDTQYF.

The chain has TRBV20-1 and TRBJ2-7; D is undetermined. CDR3 size: 12 residues. V lost 3 bases and J 1 base, leaving 7 bases between the germline ends. Looked up from germline, CDR1 is DFQATT and CDR2 is SNEGSKA (reference sequence). The CDR3 loop reads CSASRLSYEQYF. CDR3 sequence (DNA): TGCAGTGCTAGTAGGCTTTCCTACGAGCAGTACTTC.

The V gene is TRBV7-2, the J gene TRBJ2-2; D is uncertain. The germline gives CDR1 SGHTA, CDR2 FQGNSA. The CDR3 is 16 residues long. Between the trimmed V and J ends, which lost 4 bases and 4 bases, there was a span of 16 bases. The CDR3 is CASSSDLPSGTGELFF. For the CDR3, the DNA is TGTGCCAGCAGCTCCGACTTACCTTCAGGCACCGGGGAGCTGTTTTTT.

The chain combines TRBV27 with TRBJ2-5; no clear D gene. Trimming took 4 bases from V and 7 from J, leaving 10 bases between them. Per germline, CDR1 MNHEY and CDR2 SMNVEV (reference sequence). The CDR3 covers 12 residues. CDR3 nucleotide sequence: TGTGCCAGCAGTTCGCCTGACGGGACCCAGTACTTC. Protein: CASSSPDGTQYF.

The chain links TRBV5-6 to TRBJ2-7, with D hard to call. Germline V gene data show CDR1 as SGHDT and CDR2 as YYEEEE. The V end lost 0 bases, the J end lost 1 base, and 5 bases lay between the germline ends. The CDR3 runs to 13 residues. Written as DNA, the CDR3 is TGTGCCAGCAGCTTGGTACAGTCCTACGAGCAGTACTTC. Its translation: CASSLVQSYEQYF.

CDR3 nucleotides: TGTGCCAGCAGTCTTAGCGGGCAGGGCACCGGGGAGCTGTTTTTT. Amino acid sequence: CASSLSGQGTGELFF. The chain has TRBV6-2 or TRBV6-3 and TRBJ2-2; 7 nucleotides line up with TRBD2. The CDR3 is made up of 15 amino acids. After removal of 5 bases from V and 4 bases from J, the junction contained 7 bases not matched to a gene. The germline gives CDR1 MNHEY, CDR2 SVGEGT.